The 23 T cell receptor beta chains reported below all come from one sample, sequenced in a study of Graves' ophthalmopathy and Graves' hyperthyroidism. Amplifying from RNA transcripts, the study obtained TCR beta CDR3 regions. RT-PCR was first run with HTBI primers, then multiplex PCR in a second round. TCRdb redid the calling of the multiplex PCR reads with MiXCR, one entry per CDR3 protein. This sample has hundreds of thousands of distinct CDR3 sequences, with about 38% found just once. The source material was peripheral blood. All receptors derive from an adult man with Graves' ophthalmopathy.

This clonotype occurred many times. V and J are TRBV7-9 and TRBJ2-5, with 7 bases fitting TRBD1. Germline V gene sequence: CDR1 SEHNR, CDR2 FQNEAQ (reference sequence). The CDR3 length is 12 residues. Losses at the gene ends were 3 bases for V and 9 bases for J; bases not matched to a gene: 4. The CDR3 bases are TGTGCCAGCAGCTTCAGTCAGGGGGCCCAGTACTTC. Translated: CASSFSQGAQYF. Supplemented by reference TRBV7-9 and TRBJ2-5, the full variable domain reads DTGVSQNPRHKITKRGQNVTFRCDPISEHNRLYWYRQTLGQGPEFLTYFQNEAQLEKSRLLSDRFSAERPKGSFSTLEIQRTEQGDSAMYLCASSFSQGAQYFGPGTRLLVL.

In this sample, this clonotype turned up many times. V and J are TRBV7-9 and TRBJ2-7; D gene ambiguous. The CDR3 sequence is 12 residues long. Per the germline V gene, CDR1 is SEHNR and CDR2 is FQNEAQ (reference sequence). V dropped 3 bases and J dropped 4 bases, with 7 bases sitting between them. This CDR3 is CASSFSPYEQYF. The CDR3 DNA follows: TGTGCCAGCAGCTTTTCGCCATACGAGCAGTACTTC.

The rearrangement uses TRBV25-1 and TRBJ1-2; D not certain. The CDR3 has 15 amino acids. Trimming removed 6 bases from V and 1 base from J, with 15 bases in between. CDR1 MGHDK and CDR2 SYGVNS come from the germline V gene. CDR3 sequence (DNA): TGTGCCAGCAGCGGAACGGGGATTCGTAACTATGGCTACACCTTC. Its protein product is CASSGTGIRNYGYTF.

About this clonotype: This may arise from a read error, as a much more abundant clone is one base away. The V gene is TRBV9, the J gene TRBJ1-2; D possibly corresponds to TRBD1 (5 bases). The germline V gene encodes CDR1 SGDLS and CDR2 YYNGEE. Deletions cut 3 bases from V and 6 bases from J, with 18 bases between. The CDR3 consists of 15 residues. The CDR3 reads CASSARPVQGHGYTF. The CDR3 nucleotides are TGTGCCAGCAGCGCCCGCCCCGTGCAGGGCCATGGCTACACCTTC.

The rearrangement links TRBV6-5 to TRBJ1-2; 7 bases line up with TRBD1. Germline assignment: CDR1 MNHEY and CDR2 SVGAGI. Losses at the gene ends were 0 bases for V and 6 bases for J; bases not matched to a gene: 7. The length of the CDR3 is 15 residues. CDR3 sequence reads: CASSYSAQGDDGYTF. CDR3 DNA: TGTGCCAGCAGTTACTCAGCCCAGGGGGACGATGGCTACACCTTC.

This clonotype was counted many times. This rearrangement joins TRBV7-9 to TRBJ1-6; the D is unclear. CDR1 is SEHNR and CDR2 is FQNEAQ in the germline V gene (reference sequence). Trimming shortened V by 1 base and J by 9 bases, and 7 bases separated the two germline ends. The CDR3 spans 13 residues. The CDR3: CASSLGRGSPLHF. CDR3 sequence (DNA): TGTGCCAGCAGCTTAGGCAGAGGTTCACCCCTCCACTTT.

The chain is built from TRBV2 and TRBJ2-5, with D perhaps TRBD2 (6 bases). Trimming left V 0 bases short and J 11 bases short, with 13 bases between. The CDR3 has 13 residues. Germline CDR1 is SNHLY and CDR2 is FYNNEI. CDR3 nucleotides: TGTGCCAGCAGTGAAGCGCTCGGGGGTACTCAGTACTTC. Translated: CASSEALGGTQYF.

This clonotype was seen repeatedly, ten times or more. CDR3 coding DNA: TGCAGCGTTGAAAATCAGGGGAGGTACACTGAAGCTTTCTTT. The encoded protein is CSVENQGRYTEAFF. The genes are TRBV29-1 and TRBJ1-1, with D possibly matching TRBD1 (6 bases). The CDR3 runs to 14 residues. Germline lookup yields CDR1 SQVTM and CDR2 ANQGSEA. Trimming took off 2 bases at V and 3 bases at J, with 13 bases between the two ends.

This clonotype was observed many times. Here the CDR3 DNA reads TGCGCCAGCAGTCGCCAGCGGGGGGTTGGAGAGACCCAGTACTTC. Its protein product is CASSRQRGVGETQYF. The chain has TRBV10-2 and TRBJ2-5, with 9 positions matching TRBD2. CDR3 size: 15 residues. Losses at the gene ends were 5 bases for V and 4 bases for J; bases not matched to a gene: 8. Germline-derived CDR1 and CDR2 are WSHSY and SAAADI.

This clonotype came up a few times. DNA for the CDR3: TGTGCCAGCAGTTCGATTGCTGGCGCAGAATACGGCGTCTACGAGCAGTACTTC. Translated: CASSSIAGAEYGVYEQYF. This chain joins TRBV6-2 or TRBV6-3 and TRBJ2-7, with D unresolved. Trimming cost V 4 bases and J 3 bases, with 25 bases left between them. Germline CDR1 is MNHEY and CDR2 is SVGEGT. The CDR3 runs to 18 residues.

This clonotype was seen repeatedly, ten times or more. The rearrangement joins TRBV7-8 to TRBJ2-7, with D possibly matching TRBD2 (6 bases). The V gene lost 4 bases and the J gene lost 0 bases, with 16 bases spanning the gap. The CDR3 has 16 residues. Germline V gives CDR1 SGHVS, CDR2 FQNEAQ. The CDR3, as DNA: TGTGCCAGCAGCTCAACGGGACTTAACCCCTCCTACGAGCAGTACTTC. Translated: CASSSTGLNPSYEQYF.

To note about this clonotype: A read error may produce the germline difference seen at one junction end. This chain's CDR3 is CASSLLIGSWASF. The CDR3 DNA sequence: TGTGCCAGCAGTTTATTGATAGGCTCTTGGGCTTCCTTT. The chain carries TRBV5-1 and TRBJ1-1; D is uncertain. The germline CDR1 and CDR2 sequences are SGHRS and YFSETQ. The CDR3 has 13 residues.

This clonotype was observed once. A junction boundary mismatches the germline segment, possibly from a read error. The CDR3: CASSLIRGDEKLSF. CDR3 sequence (DNA): TGTGCCAGCAGTTTAATCCGGGGAGATGAAAAACTGTCTTTT. The rearrangement uses TRBV2 and TRBJ1-4; D call uncertain. The CDR3 length is 14 residues. Germline V gene lookup returns CDR1 SNHLY and CDR2 FYNNEI.

This clonotype showed up many times. V is TRBV12-3 or TRBV12-4 and J is TRBJ1-4; D may be TRBD1 (6 bases). This CDR3 has 15 residues. V was trimmed by 6 bases and J by 6 bases, leaving 17 bases between them. CDR3 in DNA: TGTGCCAGCAGGCCCTCCGGGGGGCGAGATGAAAAACTGTTTTTT. This codes for CASRPSGGRDEKLFF.

The chain carries TRBV15 and TRBJ2-7; 9 positions agree with TRBD1. Looked up from germline, CDR1 is LNHNV and CDR2 is YYDKDF (reference sequence). The trim removed 1 base at V and 6 bases at J, leaving 13 bases unmatched. The CDR3 totals 17 residues. The CDR3 sequence is CATSRGSGQGIIGEQYF. In DNA, the CDR3 is TGTGCCACCAGCAGAGGTTCGGGACAGGGTATTATCGGCGAGCAGTACTTC.

J is TRBJ2-5 and V is TRBV7-2; 9 bases are a match to TRBD2. The CDR3 sequence is 14 residues long. Germline V gene data show CDR1 as SGHTA and CDR2 as FQGNSA. The J segment lost 6 bases and the V segment lost 5 bases, leaving 7 bases of the junction unmatched. The CDR3 is CASSRPSGIQTQYF. CDR3 nucleotides: TGTGCCAGCAGCCGCCCTAGCGGGATACAGACCCAGTACTTC.

This clonotype was detected ten times or more. The chain has TRBV19 and TRBJ1-1; no reliable D call. The V end lost 3 bases, the J end lost 2 bases, and 13 bases lay between the germline ends. This CDR3 comprises 15 residues. CDR1 is LNHDA and CDR2 is SQIVND in the germline V gene (reference sequence). Here the CDR3 DNA reads TGTGCCAGTAGTATCCGGTCAGTACCTAACACTGAAGCTTTCTTT. Residues: CASSIRSVPNTEAFF.

The chain employs TRBV5-1 and TRBJ2-5, with 10 bases identical to TRBD2. Germline V CDR1 and CDR2: SGHRS, YFSETQ. Unmatched junction bases numbered 3, after V lost 2 bases and J lost 5 bases. The CDR3 contains 14 residues. This chain's CDR3 is CASSFLAGEETQYF. CDR3 in DNA: TGCGCCAGCAGCTTCCTAGCGGGAGAGGAGACCCAGTACTTC.

The V gene is TRBV11-2, the J gene TRBJ2-5, with 13 bases lining up with TRBD2. The CDR3 sequence is 18 residues long. Germline CDR1 and CDR2: SGHAT and FQNNGV. J lost 5 bases, V lost 3 bases, and 12 bases had no gene match. For the CDR3, the DNA is TGTGCCAGCAGCTTTATTCTTACTAGCGGGGGGGCTCATGAGACCCAGTACTTC. Translation gives CASSFILTSGGAHETQYF.

This clonotype has a count of ten or more. V is TRBV19 and J is TRBJ1-1; no firm D call. Deletions cut 0 bases from V and 1 base from J, with 6 bases between. Germline CDR1 and CDR2: LNHDA and SQIVND (reference sequence). This CDR3 is built from 14 residues. The CDR3 loop reads CASSIDGTNTEAFF. The CDR3 coding sequence is TGTGCCAGTAGTATAGATGGCACGAACACTGAAGCTTTCTTT.

This clonotype was observed at least ten times. J is TRBJ1-4 and V is TRBV15, with D perhaps matching TRBD1 (6 bases). Germline V gene sequence: CDR1 LNHNV, CDR2 YYDKDF (reference sequence). The CDR3 totals 15 residues. V lost 5 bases, J lost 7 bases, and 17 bases lay in between. CDR3 nucleotides: TGTGCCACCAGCGCAACTTACAGGGTTCCTGAAAAACTGTTTTTT. This encodes CATSATYRVPEKLFF.

This clonotype appeared many times. V usage is TRBV10-3 and J usage is TRBJ2-2; TRBD1 matches 7 bases. V lost 6 bases and J lost 0; bases outside the gene matches: 4. This CDR3 contains 15 residues. Germline loops: CDR1 ENHRY, CDR2 SYGVKD. The CDR3: CAISTGTANTGELFF. The CDR3 DNA is TGTGCCATCAGCACCGGGACAGCGAACACCGGGGAGCTGTTTTTT.

The V call is TRBV20-1, the J call TRBJ2-3; 10 positions match TRBD2. The germline gives CDR1 DFQATT, CDR2 SNEGSKA (reference sequence). This CDR3 is built from 14 residues. J lost 5 bases, V lost 7 bases, and 9 bases had no gene match. The chain's CDR3 is CSVKAGGREDTQYF. DNA for the CDR3: TGCAGTGTTAAAGCGGGGGGGCGCGAAGATACGCAGTATTTT.